Given below is one T cell receptor (beta chain) in context. Its antigen is unidentified. The data stem from a study of cytomegalovirus exposure and HLA in healthy donors. Findings and limits, study-wide: V- and J-gene trimming in TCR beta was tied to a missense DCLRE1C variant by an analysis performed later. There were some 150 TCR beta chains listed as cytomegalovirus-associated. It was reported that the classifier diagnosed cytomegalovirus status with high specificity and sensitivity in both the original and validation cohorts.

In germline, CDR1 is SGDLS, CDR2 YYNGEE. Trimming removed 4 bases from V and 5 bases from J, with 14 bases in between. The CDR3 is 14 amino acids. Use of 60 Vbeta and 13 Jbeta primers characterized the PCR. Profiled with immunoSEQ multiplex PCR; TCRdb holds only in-frame clones, not every one. The sample includes 75,000 to 80,000 clones, under 85% of them seen just once. This rearrangement joins TRBV9 to TRBJ2-3; possibly TRBD1 for D (5 bases). The sequence derives from a woman aged 40-49 years in good health and CMV-seropositive. Material for sequencing was PBMCs. This chain's CDR3 is CASSTSRVEDTQYF. Written as DNA, the CDR3 is TGTGCCAGCAGCACTTCCAGGGTGGAAGATACGCAGTATTTT.